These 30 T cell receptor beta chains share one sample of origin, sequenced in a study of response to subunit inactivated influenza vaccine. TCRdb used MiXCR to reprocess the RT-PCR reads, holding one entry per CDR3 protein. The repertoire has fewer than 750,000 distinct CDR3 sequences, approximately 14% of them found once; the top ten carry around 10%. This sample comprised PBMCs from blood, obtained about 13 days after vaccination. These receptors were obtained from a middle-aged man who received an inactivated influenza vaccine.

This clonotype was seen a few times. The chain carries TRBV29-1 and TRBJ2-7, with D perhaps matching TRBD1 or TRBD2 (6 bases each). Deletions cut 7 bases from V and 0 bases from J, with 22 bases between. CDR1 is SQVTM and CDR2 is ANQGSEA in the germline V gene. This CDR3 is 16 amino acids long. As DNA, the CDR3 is TGCAGCGCAACCCGGGGGCTCAGGGGTAGCTCCTACGAGCAGTACTTC. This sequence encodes CSATRGLRGSSYEQYF.

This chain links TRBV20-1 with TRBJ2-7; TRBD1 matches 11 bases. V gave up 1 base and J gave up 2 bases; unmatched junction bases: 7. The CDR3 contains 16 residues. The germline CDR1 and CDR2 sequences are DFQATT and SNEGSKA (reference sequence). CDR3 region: CSARAGPGQGAYEQYF. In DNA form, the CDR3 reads TGCAGTGCTAGAGCCGGACCGGGACAGGGGGCCTACGAGCAGTACTTC.

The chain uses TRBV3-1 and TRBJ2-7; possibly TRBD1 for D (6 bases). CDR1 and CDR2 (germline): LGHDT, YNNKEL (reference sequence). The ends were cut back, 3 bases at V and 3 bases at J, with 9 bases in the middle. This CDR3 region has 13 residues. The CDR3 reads CASSHGQYYEQYF. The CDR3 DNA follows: TGTGCCAGCAGCCACGGACAGTACTACGAGCAGTACTTC.

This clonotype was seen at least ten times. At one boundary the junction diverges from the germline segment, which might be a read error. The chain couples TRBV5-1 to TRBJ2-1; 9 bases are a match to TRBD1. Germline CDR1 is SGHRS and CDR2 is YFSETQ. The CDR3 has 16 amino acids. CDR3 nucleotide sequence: TGCGCCAGCAGCTTTGGGACAGGGCACTCCCACAATGAGCAGTTCTTC. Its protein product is CASSFGTGHSHNEQFF.

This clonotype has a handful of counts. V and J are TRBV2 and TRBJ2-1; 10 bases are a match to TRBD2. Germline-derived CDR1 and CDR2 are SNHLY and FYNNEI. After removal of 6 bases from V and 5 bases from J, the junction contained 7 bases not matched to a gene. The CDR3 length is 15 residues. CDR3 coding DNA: TGTGCCAGCAGGCAGCGGGGGGGCCGGGACAATGAGCAGTTCTTC. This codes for CASRQRGGRDNEQFF.

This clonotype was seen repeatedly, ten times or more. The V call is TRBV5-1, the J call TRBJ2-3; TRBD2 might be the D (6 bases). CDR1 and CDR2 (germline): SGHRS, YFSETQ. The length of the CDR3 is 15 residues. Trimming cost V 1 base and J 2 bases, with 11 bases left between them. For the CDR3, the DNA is TGCGCCAGCAGCTTGACCGGGGGACTCACAGATACGCAGTATTTT. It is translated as CASSLTGGLTDTQYF.

The DNA for the CDR3 is TGTGCCACCAGCAGAGAAGGTCGGACAGGGGGGGAGCAGCCCCAGCATTTT. Its translation is CATSREGRTGGEQPQHF. V gene TRBV15 combines with J gene TRBJ1-5; 10 nucleotides align to TRBD1. The CDR3 runs to 17 residues. After removal of 0 bases from V and 7 bases from J, the junction contained 9 bases not matched to a gene. Germline loops: CDR1 LNHNV, CDR2 YYDKDF (reference sequence).

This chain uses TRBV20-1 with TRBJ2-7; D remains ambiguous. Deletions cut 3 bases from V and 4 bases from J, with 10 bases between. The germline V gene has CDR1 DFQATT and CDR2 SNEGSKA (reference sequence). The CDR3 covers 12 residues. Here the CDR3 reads CSARALSYEQYF. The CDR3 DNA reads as TGCAGTGCTAGGGCGCTCTCTTACGAGCAGTACTTC.

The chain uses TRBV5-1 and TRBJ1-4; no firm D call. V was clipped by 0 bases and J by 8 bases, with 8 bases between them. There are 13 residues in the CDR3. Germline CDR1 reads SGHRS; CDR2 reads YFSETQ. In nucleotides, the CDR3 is TGCGCCAGCAGCTTGGAAGGAGTCGAAAAACTGTTTTTT. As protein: CASSLEGVEKLFF.

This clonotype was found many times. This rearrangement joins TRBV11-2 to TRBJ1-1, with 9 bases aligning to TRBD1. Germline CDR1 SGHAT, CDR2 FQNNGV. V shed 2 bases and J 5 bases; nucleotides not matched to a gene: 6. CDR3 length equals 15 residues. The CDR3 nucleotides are TGTGCCAGCAGCTTAAGTGCGACAGGGGGAACTGAAGCTTTCTTT. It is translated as CASSLSATGGTEAFF.

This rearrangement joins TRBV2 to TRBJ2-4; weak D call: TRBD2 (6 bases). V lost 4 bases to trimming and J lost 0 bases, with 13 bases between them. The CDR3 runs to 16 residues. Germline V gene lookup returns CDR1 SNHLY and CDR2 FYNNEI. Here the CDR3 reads CASSGDSGTAKNIQYF. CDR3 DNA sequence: TGTGCCAGCAGTGGGGACTCCGGGACAGCCAAAAACATTCAGTACTTC.

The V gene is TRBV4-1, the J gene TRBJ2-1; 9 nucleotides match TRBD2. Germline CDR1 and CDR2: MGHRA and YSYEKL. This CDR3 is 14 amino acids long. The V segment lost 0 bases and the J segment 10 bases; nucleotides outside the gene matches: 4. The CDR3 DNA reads TGCGCCAGCAGCCAAGAGCGGGGGGGCGGGGAGCAGTTCTTC. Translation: CASSQERGGGEQFF.

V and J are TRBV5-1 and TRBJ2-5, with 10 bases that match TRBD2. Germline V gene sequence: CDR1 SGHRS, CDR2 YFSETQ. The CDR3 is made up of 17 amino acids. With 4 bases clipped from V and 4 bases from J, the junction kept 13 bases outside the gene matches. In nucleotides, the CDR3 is TGCGCCAGCAGCCATCTAGCGGGAGAAGGAGGGGGAGAGACCCAGTACTTC. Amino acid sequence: CASSHLAGEGGGETQYF. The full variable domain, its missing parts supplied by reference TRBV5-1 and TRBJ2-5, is KAGVTQTPRYLIKTRGQQVTLSCSPISGHRSVSWYQQTPGQGLQFLFEYFSETQRNKGNFPGRFSGRQFSNSRSEMNVSTLELGDSALYLCASSHLAGEGGGETQYFGPGTRLLVL.

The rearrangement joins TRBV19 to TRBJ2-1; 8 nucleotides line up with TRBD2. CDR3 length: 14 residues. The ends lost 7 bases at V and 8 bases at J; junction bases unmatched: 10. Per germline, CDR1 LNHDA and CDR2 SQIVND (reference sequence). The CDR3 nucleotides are TGTGCCAGTACGCCGCGGGCGGGAGGCCATGAGCAGTTCTTC. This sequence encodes CASTPRAGGHEQFF.

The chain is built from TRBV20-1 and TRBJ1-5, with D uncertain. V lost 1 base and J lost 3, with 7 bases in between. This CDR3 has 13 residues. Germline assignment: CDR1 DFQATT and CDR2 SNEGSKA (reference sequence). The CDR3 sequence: CSARADPNQPQHF. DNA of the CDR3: TGCAGTGCTAGAGCTGACCCCAATCAGCCCCAGCATTTT.

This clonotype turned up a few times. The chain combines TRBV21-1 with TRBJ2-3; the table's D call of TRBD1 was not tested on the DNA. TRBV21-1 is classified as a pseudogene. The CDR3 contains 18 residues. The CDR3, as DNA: TGTGCCAGCAGCAAAGGGCTGAGGGCAGGGGATATCCCAGATACGCAGTATTTT. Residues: CASSKGLRAGDIPDTQYF.

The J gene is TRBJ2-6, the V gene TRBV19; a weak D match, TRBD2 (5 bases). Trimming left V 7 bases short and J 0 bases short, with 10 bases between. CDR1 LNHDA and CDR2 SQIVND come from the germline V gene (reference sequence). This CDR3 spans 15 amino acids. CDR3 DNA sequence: TGTGCCAGTACGACTACCGACTCTGGGGCCAACGTCCTGACTTTC. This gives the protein CASTTTDSGANVLTF.

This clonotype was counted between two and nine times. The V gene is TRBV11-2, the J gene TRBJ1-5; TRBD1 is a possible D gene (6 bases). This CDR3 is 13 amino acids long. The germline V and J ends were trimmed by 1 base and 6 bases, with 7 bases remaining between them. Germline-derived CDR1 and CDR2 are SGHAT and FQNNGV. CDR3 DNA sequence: TGTGCCAGCAGCTTAGCGGGGGCTCAGCCCCAGCATTTT. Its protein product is CASSLAGAQPQHF.

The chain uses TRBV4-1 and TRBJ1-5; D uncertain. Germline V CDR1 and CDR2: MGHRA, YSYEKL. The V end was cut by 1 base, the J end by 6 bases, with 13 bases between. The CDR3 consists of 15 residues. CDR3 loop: CASSQGRSGSQPQHF. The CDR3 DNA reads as TGCGCCAGCAGCCAAGGAAGGAGTGGATCTCAGCCCCAGCATTTT.

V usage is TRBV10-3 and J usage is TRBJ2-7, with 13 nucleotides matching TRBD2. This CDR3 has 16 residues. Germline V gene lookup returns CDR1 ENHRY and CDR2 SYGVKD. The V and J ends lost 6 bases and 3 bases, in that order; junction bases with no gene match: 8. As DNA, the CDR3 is TGTGCCATCAGGGGGACTAGCGGGGAGAAACTCTACGAGCAGTACTTC. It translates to CAIRGTSGEKLYEQYF.

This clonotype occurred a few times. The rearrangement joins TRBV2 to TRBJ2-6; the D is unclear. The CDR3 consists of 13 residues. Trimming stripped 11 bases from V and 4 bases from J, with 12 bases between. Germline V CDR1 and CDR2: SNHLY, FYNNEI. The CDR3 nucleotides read TGTGCCGGAAGGGAAATCGGGGCCAACGTCCTGACTTTC. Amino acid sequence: CAGREIGANVLTF.

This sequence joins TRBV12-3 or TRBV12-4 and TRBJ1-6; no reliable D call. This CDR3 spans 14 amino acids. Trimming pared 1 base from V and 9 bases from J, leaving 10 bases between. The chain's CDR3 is CASSLEGDVSPLHF. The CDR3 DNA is TGTGCCAGCAGTTTAGAGGGAGATGTTTCACCCCTCCACTTT.

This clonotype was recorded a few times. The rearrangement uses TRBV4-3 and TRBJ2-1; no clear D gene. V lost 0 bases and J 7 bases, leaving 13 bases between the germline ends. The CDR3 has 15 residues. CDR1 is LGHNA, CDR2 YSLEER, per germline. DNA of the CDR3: TGCGCCAGCAGCCAAGATCTGAAAGAAATTAATGAGCAGTTCTTC. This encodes CASSQDLKEINEQFF.

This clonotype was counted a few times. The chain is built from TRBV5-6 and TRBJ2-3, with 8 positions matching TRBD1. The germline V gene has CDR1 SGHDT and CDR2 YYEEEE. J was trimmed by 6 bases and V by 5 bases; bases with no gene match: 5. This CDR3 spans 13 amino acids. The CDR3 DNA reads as TGTGCCAGCAGATGGACAGGGAGGGATACGCAGTATTTT. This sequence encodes CASRWTGRDTQYF.

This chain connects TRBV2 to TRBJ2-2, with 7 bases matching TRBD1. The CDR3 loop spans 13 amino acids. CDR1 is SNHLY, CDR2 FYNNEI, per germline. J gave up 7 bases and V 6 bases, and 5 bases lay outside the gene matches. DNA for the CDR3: TGTGCCAGCAGGATACAGGGGATCGGGGAGCTGTTTTTT. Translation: CASRIQGIGELFF.

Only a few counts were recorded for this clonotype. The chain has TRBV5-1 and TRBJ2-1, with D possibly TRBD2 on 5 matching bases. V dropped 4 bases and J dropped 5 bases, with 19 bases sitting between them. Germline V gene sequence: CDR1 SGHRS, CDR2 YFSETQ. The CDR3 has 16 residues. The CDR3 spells CASSRETGSSHNEQFF. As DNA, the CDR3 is TGCGCCAGCAGCCGTGAGACGGGGAGTTCCCACAATGAGCAGTTCTTC. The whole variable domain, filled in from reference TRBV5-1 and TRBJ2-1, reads KAGVTQTPRYLIKTRGQQVTLSCSPISGHRSVSWYQQTPGQGLQFLFEYFSETQRNKGNFPGRFSGRQFSNSRSEMNVSTLELGDSALYLCASSRETGSSHNEQFFGPGTRLTVL.

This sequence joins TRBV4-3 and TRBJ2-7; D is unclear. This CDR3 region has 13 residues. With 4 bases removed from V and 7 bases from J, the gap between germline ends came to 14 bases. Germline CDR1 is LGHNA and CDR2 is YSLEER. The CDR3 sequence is CASSPGLFKEQYF. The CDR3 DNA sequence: TGCGCCAGCAGCCCCGGGCTGTTTAAAGAGCAGTACTTC.

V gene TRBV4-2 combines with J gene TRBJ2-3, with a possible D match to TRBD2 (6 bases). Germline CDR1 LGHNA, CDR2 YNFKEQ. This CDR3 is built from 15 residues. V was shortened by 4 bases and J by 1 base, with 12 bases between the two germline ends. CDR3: CASSPTERGTDTQYF. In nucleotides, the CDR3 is TGTGCCAGCAGCCCGACGGAGCGGGGCACAGATACGCAGTATTTT.

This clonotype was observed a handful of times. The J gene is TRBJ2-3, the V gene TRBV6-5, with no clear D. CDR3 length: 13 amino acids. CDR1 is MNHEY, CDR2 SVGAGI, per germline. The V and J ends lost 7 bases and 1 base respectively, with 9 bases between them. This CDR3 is CASIKPGTDTQYF. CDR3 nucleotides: TGTGCCAGCATTAAACCAGGCACAGATACGCAGTATTTT.

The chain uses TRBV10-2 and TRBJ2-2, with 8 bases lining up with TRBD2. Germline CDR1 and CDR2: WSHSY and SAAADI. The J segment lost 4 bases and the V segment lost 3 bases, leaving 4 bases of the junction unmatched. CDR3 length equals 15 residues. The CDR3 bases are TGCGCCAGCAGTGACAGGGCGGGAGGCACCGGGGAGCTGTTTTTT. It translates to CASSDRAGGTGELFF.